Listed here are 10 T cell receptor beta chains from one sample, sequenced in a study of beta chain features in type 1 diabetes. Since all of the isolated RNA was reverse transcribed, expressed TCRB transcripts were what got sequenced. The repertoire was sequenced with immunoSEQ multiplex PCR; TCRdb's copy has only in-frame clones and lacks some. The sample lists around 600,000 clones; roughly 12% were seen once. Study-level results: Shorter TCRB CDR3s, moderately but significantly so, were found in Type 1 diabetes patients in all four CD4+ subsets.

Their antigen targets remain unknown. The specimen sequenced was naive CD4+ T cells from blood. The receptors stem from a man aged 25 to 45 with type 1 diabetes.

Only a few counts were recorded for this clone. The same CDR3 is also encoded by other DNA sequences in this sample. This chain joins TRBV30 and TRBJ2-5; no clear D. Germline CDR1 and CDR2: GTSNPN and SVGIG (reference sequence). This CDR3 contains 11 residues. V gave up 0 bases and J gave up 5 bases, with 4 bases separating them. The CDR3 reads CAWSVPETQYF. The CDR3 nucleotides are TGTGCCTGGAGTGTACCCGAGACCCAGTACTTC. The whole variable domain, remainder taken from reference TRBV30 and TRBJ2-5, is SQTIHQWPATLVQPVGSPLSLECTVEGTSNPNLYWYRQAAGRGLQLLFYSVGIGQISSEVPQNLSASRPQDRQFILSSKKLLLSDSGFYLCAWSVPETQYFGPGTRLLVL.

A few counts support this clone. The chain employs TRBV7-9 and TRBJ1-6; the D gene is possibly TRBD1 (6 bases). This CDR3 is 14 amino acids long. Between the trimmed V and J ends, which lost 5 bases and 8 bases, there was a span of 13 bases. CDR1 and CDR2 (germline): SEHNR, FQNEAQ (reference sequence). Here the CDR3 reads CASSPGQSDSPLHF. The DNA for the CDR3 is TGTGCCAGCAGCCCCGGACAGAGTGATTCACCCCTCCACTTT.

The table lists this clone with a few counts. This chain joins TRBV6-6 and TRBJ1-5; a weak D match, TRBD1 (5 bases). The CDR3 extends over 13 amino acids. Germline lookup yields CDR1 MNHNY and CDR2 SVGAGI (reference sequence). V dropped 7 bases and J dropped 5 bases, with 12 bases sitting between them. The CDR3 spells CASTRDGDQPQHF. In DNA, the CDR3 is TGTGCCAGCACTCGGGACGGGGATCAGCCCCAGCATTTT.

This clone occurred a few times. The chain combines TRBV2 with TRBJ2-5; no definite D call. CDR1 SNHLY and CDR2 FYNNEI come from the germline V gene. CDR3 length: 14 amino acids. With 1 base removed from V and 5 bases from J, the gap between germline ends came to 11 bases. CDR3: CASSEGAAWETQYF. The CDR3 DNA reads TGTGCCAGCAGTGAAGGGGCGGCGTGGGAGACCCAGTACTTC.

The DNA of the CDR3 is TGTGCCAGCAGCGCAGGGGACATCTCCTACGAGCAGTACTTC. Translating gives CASSAGDISYEQYF. V and J are TRBV5-4 and TRBJ2-7; a weak D match, TRBD1 (6 bases). The CDR3 is 14 amino acids. CDR1 is SGHNT and CDR2 is YYREEE in the germline V gene (reference sequence). The germline V and J ends were trimmed by 4 bases and 0 bases, with 11 bases remaining between them.

The chain couples TRBV9 to TRBJ1-6; no definite D call. The CDR3 sequence is 16 residues long. Trimming removed 2 bases at V and 14 bases at J, with 23 bases between. Germline-derived CDR1 and CDR2 are SGDLS and YYNGEE. The CDR3 DNA sequence: TGTGCCAGCAGCGTCGATTCACCGGGAGGCCCAGAGACCCTCCACTTT. This encodes CASSVDSPGGPETLHF. The whole variable domain, filled in from reference TRBV9 and TRBJ1-6, reads DSGVTQTPKHLITATGQRVTLRCSPRSGDLSVYWYQQSLDQGLQFLIQYYNGEERAKGNILERFSAQQFPDLHSELNLSSLELGDSALYFCASSVDSPGGPETLHFGNGTRLTVT.

The V call is TRBV28, the J call TRBJ2-6; the match to TRBD1 covers 7 bases. Germline assignment: CDR1 MDHEN and CDR2 SYDVKM. With V trimmed by 6 bases and J by 3 bases, 2 bases remained unmatched. The CDR3 is 14 amino acids. The CDR3 DNA reads TGTGCCAGCAGACAGGGGAATGGGGCCAACGTCCTGACTTTC. Its translation is CASRQGNGANVLTF.

The chain links TRBV28 to TRBJ1-2; D may be TRBD1 (6 bases). This CDR3 is built from 13 residues. Per germline, CDR1 MDHEN and CDR2 SYDVKM. V lost 7 bases and J lost 2, with 11 bases in between. DNA for the CDR3: TGTGCCAGCACCTCAGGGGTGAACTATGGCTACACCTTC. Its protein is CASTSGVNYGYTF.

This clone was counted between two and nine times. V and J are TRBV11-2 and TRBJ2-6; D is perhaps TRBD1 (5 bases). Trimming removed 3 bases from V and 0 bases from J, with 18 bases in between. The germline CDR1 and CDR2 sequences are SGHAT and FQNNGV. The CDR3 spans 19 residues. The CDR3 nucleotides read TGTGCCAGCAGCTTCTCTCTTGGGCAGGGAAGCTCTGGGGCCAACGTCCTGACTTTC. It translates to CASSFSLGQGSSGANVLTF.

The chain combines TRBV6-5 with TRBJ1-6; D is possibly TRBD1 (6 bases). CDR1 MNHEY and CDR2 SVGAGI come from the germline V gene. CDR3 length: 14 residues. Trimming removed 6 bases at V and 5 bases at J, with 11 bases between. CDR3 loop: CASSHRENNSPLHF. The CDR3 region has the DNA TGTGCCAGCAGCCACAGGGAAAATAATTCACCCCTCCACTTT.